The 28 T cell receptor beta chains below come from one sample, sequenced in a study of blood T cells in healthy people across ages. The authors ran a second PCR of about 6 to 11 cycles using a sample-barcoded 5' primer and a J-beta primer mix. Each CDR3 protein gets one entry after TCRdb re-called the 5' RACE reads with MiXCR. The data contain about 640,000 distinct CDR3 sequences, 25% to 30% of them singletons. The sample was blood. The receptors derive from a woman of 80 years or more in good health.

On this clonotype: A much larger clone is a single base away; this may be a read error. The chain couples TRBV30 to TRBJ2-3; maybe TRBD1 (5 bases). Trimming took 0 bases from V and 5 from J, leaving 12 bases between them. CDR1 and CDR2 from the germline V gene are GTSNPN and SVGIG (reference sequence). CDR3 length equals 14 residues. CDR3 DNA sequence: TGTGCCTGGAGTGTAGGGGCCCGAGGAGATACGCAGTATTTT. Translating it yields CAWSVGARGDTQYF.

The V and J genes are TRBV7-8 and TRBJ1-1, with D possibly TRBD1 on 5 matching bases. This CDR3 contains 14 residues. V gave up 5 bases and J gave up 4 bases, with 14 bases separating them. Germline V lookup: CDR1 SGHVS, CDR2 FQNEAQ. CDR3 loop: CASSPRRDGTEAFF. In DNA, the CDR3 is TGTGCCAGCAGCCCGAGGAGGGACGGCACTGAAGCTTTCTTT.

This clonotype appeared many times. The chain has TRBV5-1 and TRBJ2-7, with 7 nucleotides matching TRBD2. This CDR3 has 17 amino acids. V dropped 0 bases and J dropped 2; count of bases not matched to a gene: 11. Germline V CDR1 and CDR2: SGHRS, YFSETQ. CDR3 DNA sequence: TGCGCCAGCAGCTTGGTGGGTGCGGGGGACCCTCCCTACGAGCAGTACTTC. It encodes CASSLVGAGDPPYEQYF.

This clonotype was observed many times. V usage is TRBV6-6 and J usage is TRBJ1-5; perhaps TRBD1 as D (5 bases). Trimming stripped 2 bases from V and 4 bases from J, with 12 bases between. Germline lookup yields CDR1 MNHNY and CDR2 SVGAGI (reference sequence). The CDR3 has 15 residues. CDR3 bases: TGTGCCAGCAGTTACCTAGGGACGGAGAATCAGCCCCAGCATTTT. Translating gives CASSYLGTENQPQHF.

The chain employs TRBV28 and TRBJ1-4, with no clear D. The CDR3 covers 12 residues. The V and J ends lost 8 bases and 3 bases respectively, with 7 bases between them. Germline CDR1 is MDHEN and CDR2 is SYDVKM. DNA for the CDR3: TGTGCCAGCGGGCAGTCTAATGAAAAACTGTTTTTT. Translating gives CASGQSNEKLFF.

This clonotype was seen ten or more times. The rearrangement uses TRBV7-2 and TRBJ2-1, with D possibly TRBD2 on 5 matching bases. With 5 bases removed from V and 0 bases from J, the gap between germline ends came to 8 bases. This CDR3 is built from 14 residues. CDR1 and CDR2 from the germline V gene are SGHTA and FQGNSA. As DNA, the CDR3 is TGTGCCAGCAGCCGGGATATCTCCTACAATGAGCAGTTCTTC. Its translation is CASSRDISYNEQFF.

This clonotype has only a few counts. A single base separates this from a much larger clone, so it may be a read error. The chain uses TRBV12-3 or TRBV12-4 and TRBJ1-5, with TRBD1 matching over 7 bases. V was clipped by 6 bases and J by 2 bases; unmatched bases: 7. The CDR3 covers 15 residues. For the CDR3, the DNA is TGTGCCAGCAGACGGACAGGTGGTGGCAATCAGCCCCAGCATTTT. It encodes CASRRTGGGNQPQHF.

This clonotype was counted between two and nine times. The chain carries TRBV5-4 and TRBJ2-6, with 10 bases aligning to TRBD1. CDR1 and CDR2 (germline): SGHNT, YYREEE (reference sequence). This CDR3 contains 18 residues. The V gene end was trimmed by 0 bases and the J gene end by 2 bases; junction bases not matched to a gene: 5. The CDR3 DNA follows: TGTGCCAGCAGCTTGGTACGGACAGGGGGACCTGGGGCCAACGTCCTGACTTTC. It specifies CASSLVRTGGPGANVLTF.

This clonotype was counted once. This chain uses TRBV6-6 with TRBJ1-2; D might be TRBD1 (5 bases). The CDR3 sequence is 14 residues long. Germline lookup yields CDR1 MNHNY and CDR2 SVGAGI (reference sequence). Trimming stripped 5 bases from V and 6 bases from J, with 16 bases between. The CDR3 spells CASSGTGALDGYTF. In DNA, the CDR3 is TGTGCCAGCAGTGGGACCGGGGCGCTGGATGGCTACACCTTC.

This clonotype was counted ten times or more. The chain employs TRBV5-4 and TRBJ2-5, with 13 bases that match TRBD2. The CDR3 has 17 residues. Germline CDR1 reads SGHNT; CDR2 reads YYREEE (reference sequence). V was pared by 5 bases and J by 4 bases, with 11 bases of the junction left unmatched. CDR3: CASRNTLAGGPGETQYF. The CDR3 DNA sequence: TGTGCCAGCAGAAATACACTAGCGGGGGGGCCCGGAGAGACCCAGTACTTC.

The chain recombines TRBV7-8 with TRBJ2-1; D is tentatively TRBD1 or TRBD2 (5 bases each). The germline V gene encodes CDR1 SGHVS and CDR2 FQNEAQ. Trimming removed 5 bases from V and 8 bases from J, with 10 bases in between. The CDR3 extends over 12 amino acids. The CDR3 sequence is CASSPGRDEQFF. CDR3 sequence (DNA): TGTGCCAGCAGCCCGGGACGGGATGAGCAGTTCTTC. Variable domain in full (rest from reference TRBV7-8 and TRBJ2-1): GAGVSQSPRYKVAKRGQDVALRCDPISGHVSLFWYQQALGQGPEFLTYFQNEAQLDKSGLPSDRFFAERPEGSVSTLKIQRTQQEDSAVYLCASSPGRDEQFFGPGTRLTVL.

This clonotype showed up just a few times. A much bigger clone sits one base away, suggesting this may be a read error. The V call is TRBV29-1, the J call TRBJ1-1, with D possibly matching TRBD1 (6 bases). This CDR3 is 16 amino acids long. Between the trimmed V and J ends, which lost 1 base and 4 bases, there was a span of 19 bases. Germline values: CDR1 SQVTM, CDR2 ANQGSEA. CDR3: CSVEGRDKGPGTEAFF. The CDR3 bases are TGCAGCGTTGAAGGCCGGGACAAGGGCCCGGGCACTGAAGCTTTCTTT.

This clonotype was seen repeatedly, ten times or more. The chain uses TRBV27 and TRBJ1-2, with D possibly matching TRBD1 (5 bases). The V end was cut by 8 bases, the J end by 8 bases, with 15 bases between. CDR3 length equals 12 residues. Germline lookup yields CDR1 MNHEY and CDR2 SMNVEV (reference sequence). In DNA form, the CDR3 reads TGTGCCAGCGGTAGTTGGGGGTTAGGCTACACCTTC. The encoded protein is CASGSWGLGYTF.

Ten or more counts support this clonotype. The rearrangement joins TRBV27 to TRBJ2-1; 15 bases agree with TRBD2. This CDR3 contains 20 residues. The ends lost 5 bases at V and 4 bases at J; junction bases unmatched: 15. CDR1 and CDR2 from the germline V gene are MNHEY and SMNVEV (reference sequence). CDR3 sequence (DNA): TGTGCCAGCAGTCGGACTAGCGGGGGGGCAACCAGAACACCTTACAATGAGCAGTTCTTC. The encoded protein is CASSRTSGGATRTPYNEQFF.

V and J are TRBV29-1 and TRBJ2-7; a possible D gene is TRBD2 (6 bases). Trimming stripped 4 bases from V and 4 bases from J, with 23 bases between. CDR3 length equals 16 residues. Germline CDR1 and CDR2: SQVTM and ANQGSEA. The CDR3 sequence is CSVVGGDSPQTYEQYF. CDR3 bases: TGCAGCGTTGTGGGGGGAGACAGTCCACAGACTTACGAGCAGTACTTC.

This clonotype was picked up many times. This may be a read error: a much more frequent sequence differs by one nucleotide. The V gene is TRBV9, the J gene TRBJ2-1, with unresolved D. Germline values: CDR1 SGDLS, CDR2 YYNGEE. The CDR3 runs to 14 residues. V lost 3 bases to trimming and J lost 4 bases, with 11 bases between them. The CDR3 loop is CASSGGPKYNEQFF. In nucleotides, the CDR3 is TGTGCCAGCAGCGGAGGACCCAAATACAATGAGCAGTTCTTC.

This clonotype was detected many times. A much bigger clone sits one base away, suggesting this may be a read error. This chain connects TRBV9 to TRBJ2-7; 8 nucleotides agree with TRBD1. The CDR3 totals 15 residues. The V segment lost 0 bases and the J segment 7 bases; nucleotides outside the gene matches: 9. The V gene's germline CDR1 is SGDLS and CDR2 YYNGEE. CDR3 protein: CASSVEGQVINEQYF. DNA of the CDR3: TGTGCCAGCAGCGTAGAGGGACAGGTCATTAATGAGCAGTACTTC.

J is TRBJ2-4 and V is TRBV7-2, with D possibly matching TRBD2 (5 bases). TRBJ2-7 explains the end of the DNA better; the J call may be wrong. Germline CDR1 SGHTA, CDR2 FQGNSA. The CDR3 loop spans 12 amino acids. This CDR3 is CASSLNRGEQYF. The CDR3 bases are TGTGCCAGCAGCCTAAACCGGGGCGAGCAGTACTTC.

Many counts were recorded for this clonotype. The rearrangement joins TRBV7-9 to TRBJ1-2; D perhaps matches TRBD1 (6 bases). Germline CDR1 reads SEHNR; CDR2 reads FQNEAQ (reference sequence). This CDR3 has 15 amino acids. V lost 4 bases and J lost 4, with 16 bases in between. Here the CDR3 DNA reads TGTGCCAGCAGCTATAACAGGGCGTCCTTCTATGGCTACACCTTC. Translation: CASSYNRASFYGYTF.

This chain joins TRBV10-3 and TRBJ1-1; D is uncertain. V was shortened by 6 bases and J by 2 bases, with 4 bases between the two germline ends. The CDR3 extends over 11 amino acids. The germline CDR1 and CDR2 sequences are ENHRY and SYGVKD. The CDR3 nucleotides read TGTGCCATCAGGGATAACACTGAAGCTTTCTTT. As protein: CAIRDNTEAFF.

There are many counts of this clonotype. The V gene is TRBV3-1, the J gene TRBJ2-1, with D possibly matching TRBD1 (6 bases). From germline, CDR1 is LGHDT and CDR2 YNNKEL (reference sequence). The CDR3 contains 15 residues. Trimming removed 1 base from V and 4 bases from J, with 11 bases in between. The CDR3 loop reads CASSQVTGRYNEQFF. CDR3 sequence (DNA): TGTGCCAGCAGCCAAGTGACAGGCCGGTACAATGAGCAGTTCTTC.

V usage is TRBV5-1 and J usage is TRBJ1-2; D is unresolved. Germline V gene lookup returns CDR1 SGHRS and CDR2 YFSETQ. The V end was cut by 7 bases, the J end by 2 bases, with 12 bases between. The CDR3 consists of 13 residues. CDR3 loop: CASSDVANYGYTF. Written as DNA, the CDR3 is TGCGCCAGCTCGGACGTAGCCAACTATGGCTACACCTTC. Drawing the rest from reference TRBV5-1 and TRBJ1-2, the complete variable domain is KAGVTQTPRYLIKTRGQQVTLSCSPISGHRSVSWYQQTPGQGLQFLFEYFSETQRNKGNFPGRFSGRQFSNSRSEMNVSTLELGDSALYLCASSDVANYGYTFGSGTRLTVV.

At least ten counts were recorded for this clonotype. The chain links TRBV21-1 to TRBJ1-4; the DNA was not used to check the table's D call, TRBD1. TRBV21-1 is marked as a pseudogene. The CDR3 runs to 17 residues. CDR3 protein: CASSDSSGVETNEKLFF. DNA of the CDR3: TGTGCCAGCAGCGACTCCTCAGGGGTCGAAACTAATGAAAAACTGTTTTTT.

A remark on this clonotype: A much more abundant neighbour one base away suggests this may be a read error. The chain joins TRBV9 to TRBJ2-1; D is perhaps TRBD1 or TRBD2 (5 bases each). Germline V gene sequence: CDR1 SGDLS, CDR2 YYNGEE. There are 15 residues in the CDR3. V gave up 0 bases and J gave up 3 bases, with 10 bases separating them. CDR3 protein: CASSVDGTIYNEQFF. The CDR3 DNA follows: TGTGCCAGCAGCGTAGACGGGACCATCTACAATGAGCAGTTCTTC.

This clonotype showed up many times. The chain employs TRBV7-2 and TRBJ2-1; TRBD1 might be the D (6 bases). V shed 6 bases and J shed 4 bases, with 16 bases lying between them. The CDR3 length is 15 residues. CDR1 SGHTA and CDR2 FQGNSA come from the germline V gene. CDR3 protein: CASRLDSARYNEQFF. CDR3 nucleotide sequence: TGTGCCAGCAGATTGGACAGCGCAAGATACAATGAGCAGTTCTTC.

This clonotype was observed at least ten times. The rearrangement links TRBV28 to TRBJ2-5, with D possibly called TRBD1 or TRBD2 (5 bases each). V was pared by 2 bases and J by 3 bases, with 13 bases between. CDR1 and CDR2 from the germline V gene are MDHEN and SYDVKM. The CDR3 consists of 15 residues. The CDR3 is CASSLVGTVKETQYF. DNA of the CDR3: TGTGCCAGCAGTTTAGTGGGGACGGTGAAAGAGACCCAGTACTTC.

This clonotype was detected ten times or more. The chain couples TRBV2 to TRBJ2-5; 12 bases fit TRBD2. CDR1 is SNHLY, CDR2 FYNNEI, per germline. V lost 7 bases to trimming and J lost 0 bases; unmatched junction nucleotides: 3. The CDR3 spans 15 residues. CDR3 nucleotides: TGTGCCAGCACCGGGACTAGCGGGTACCAAGAGACCCAGTACTTC. Its protein is CASTGTSGYQETQYF.

The chain joins TRBV7-9 to TRBJ1-2, with D unresolved. V lost 2 bases and J 4 bases, leaving 11 bases between the germline ends. The CDR3 is 14 amino acids. CDR1 is SEHNR and CDR2 is FQNEAQ in the germline V gene (reference sequence). The CDR3 loop reads CASSLRAAAYGYTF. The CDR3 DNA reads as TGTGCCAGCAGCTTAAGGGCGGCGGCCTATGGCTACACCTTC.